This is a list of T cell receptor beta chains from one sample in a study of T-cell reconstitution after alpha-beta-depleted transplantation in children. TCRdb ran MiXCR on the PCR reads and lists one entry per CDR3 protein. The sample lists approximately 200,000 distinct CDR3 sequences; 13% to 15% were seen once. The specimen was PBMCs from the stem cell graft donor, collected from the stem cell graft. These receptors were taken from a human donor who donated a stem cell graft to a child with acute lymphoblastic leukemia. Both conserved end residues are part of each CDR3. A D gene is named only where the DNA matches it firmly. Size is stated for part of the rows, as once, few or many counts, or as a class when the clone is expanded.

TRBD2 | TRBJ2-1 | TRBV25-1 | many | CASSLGRGLAPFGNEQFF | TGTGCCAGCAGTTTAGGCCGGGGACTAGCCCCTTTCGGCAATGAGCAGTTCTTC
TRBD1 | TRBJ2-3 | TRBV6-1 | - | CASRLTGENTQYF | TGTGCCAGCAGGCTTACAGGGGAAAATACGCAGTATTTT
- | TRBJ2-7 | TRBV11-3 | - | CAMGPGLRSYEQYF | TGTGCCATGGGCCCTGGGCTGAGGTCCTACGAGCAGTACTTC
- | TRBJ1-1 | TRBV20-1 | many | CSARDSSTGGIKAFF | TGCAGTGCTAGAGATAGTTCGACAGGTGGGATTAAAGCTTTCTTT
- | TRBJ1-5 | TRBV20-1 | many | CSADEGEGNKPQHF | TGCAGTGCTGATGAGGGGGAGGGAAATAAGCCCCAGCATTTT
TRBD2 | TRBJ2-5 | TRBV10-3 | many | CAISDGGSGVGSQETQYF | TGTGCCATCAGTGACGGGGGGAGCGGGGTAGGCTCCCAAGAGACCCAGTACTTC
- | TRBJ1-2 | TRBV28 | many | CASSLPVNYGYTF | TGTGCCAGCAGTCTCCCGGTTAACTATGGCTACACCTTC
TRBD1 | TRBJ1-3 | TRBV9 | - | CASSVESGQGTTGNTIYF | TGTGCCAGCAGCGTAGAGAGCGGACAGGGAACAACTGGAAACACCATATATTTT
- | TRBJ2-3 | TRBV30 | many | CAWSVLGADTQYF | TGTGCCTGGAGTGTACTCGGGGCAGATACGCAGTATTTT
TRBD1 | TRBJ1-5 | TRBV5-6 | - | CASSSTGGLFQNQPQHF | TGTGCCAGCAGCTCGACAGGGGGACTCTTTCAGAATCAGCCCCAGCATTTT
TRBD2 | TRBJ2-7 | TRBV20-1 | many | CSARNTLAGGREQYF | TGCAGTGCTAGAAATACACTAGCGGGAGGGCGGGAGCAGTACTTC
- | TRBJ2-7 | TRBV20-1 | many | CSARSNSGRDYEQYF | TGCAGTGCTAGATCTAATAGCGGCCGGGACTACGAGCAGTACTTC
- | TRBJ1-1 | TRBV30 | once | CAFYRTNTEAFF | TGTGCCTTCTACAGGACGAACACTGAAGCTTTCTTT
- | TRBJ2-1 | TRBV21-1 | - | CASSKSRQGDLGVGEQFF | TGTGCCAGCAGCAAAAGTCGTCAGGGCGACTTGGGGGTTGGTGAGCAGTTCTTC
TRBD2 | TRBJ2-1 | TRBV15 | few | CATSRDLLAGGYNEQFF | TGTGCCACCAGCAGAGATTTACTAGCGGGAGGGTACAATGAGCAGTTCTTC
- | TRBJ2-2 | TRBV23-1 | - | CASSQGQLQRYTGELFF | TGCGCCAGCAGTCAAGGACAGCTACAACGGTACACCGGGGAGCTGTTTTTT
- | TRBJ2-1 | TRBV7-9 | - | CASSLRLSTVNEQFF | TGTGCCAGCAGCTTAAGGCTAAGTACCGTCAATGAGCAGTTCTTC
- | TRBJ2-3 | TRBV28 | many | CASSLMGLSTDTQYF | TGTGCCAGCAGTTTAATGGGGTTGAGCACAGATACGCAGTATTTT
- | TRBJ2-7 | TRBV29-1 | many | CSVRLAEGDEQYF | TGCAGCGTTCGGCTAGCGGAGGGGGACGAGCAGTACTTC
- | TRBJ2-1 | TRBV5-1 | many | CASGQLPYNEQFF | TGCGCCAGCGGACAGCTACCCTACAATGAGCAGTTCTTC
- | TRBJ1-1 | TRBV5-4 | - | CASSPGGARNTEAFF | TGTGCCAGCAGCCCTGGGGGGGCGCGGAACACTGAAGCTTTCTTT
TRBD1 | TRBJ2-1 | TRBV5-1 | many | CASSMTGAWDEQFF | TGCGCCAGCAGCATGACAGGGGCGTGGGATGAGCAGTTCTTC
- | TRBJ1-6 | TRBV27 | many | CASSLGPPPGAGNSPLHF | TGTGCCAGCAGTTTGGGCCCCCCCCCAGGGGCTGGCAATTCACCCCTCCACTTT
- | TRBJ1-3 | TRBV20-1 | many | CSASGGNGNTIYF | TGCAGTGCCTCCGGGGGGAATGGAAACACCATATATTTT
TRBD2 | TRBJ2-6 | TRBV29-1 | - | CSVRTSGVSGANVLTF | TGCAGCGTCCGGACTAGCGGGGTGTCTGGGGCCAACGTCCTGACTTTC
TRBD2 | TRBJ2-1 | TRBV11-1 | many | CASSLDSPGLGHEQFF | TGTGCCAGCAGCTTAGATTCTCCGGGACTAGGCCATGAGCAGTTCTTC
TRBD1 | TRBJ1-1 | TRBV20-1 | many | CSANPIRDRTMNTEAFF | TGCAGTGCTAACCCTATCCGGGACAGAACTATGAACACTGAAGCTTTCTTT